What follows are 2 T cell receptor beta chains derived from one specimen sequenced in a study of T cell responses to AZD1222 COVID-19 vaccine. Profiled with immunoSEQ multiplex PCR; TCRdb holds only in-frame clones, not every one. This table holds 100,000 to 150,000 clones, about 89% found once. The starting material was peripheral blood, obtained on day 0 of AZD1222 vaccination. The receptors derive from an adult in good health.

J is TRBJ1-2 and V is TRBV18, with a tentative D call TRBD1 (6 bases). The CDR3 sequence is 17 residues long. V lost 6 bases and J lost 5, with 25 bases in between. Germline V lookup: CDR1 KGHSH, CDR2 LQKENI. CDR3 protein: CASSPTGSRRGSYGYTF. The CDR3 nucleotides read TGTGCCAGCTCGCCCACAGGATCGAGGAGGGGGTCTTATGGCTACACCTTC.

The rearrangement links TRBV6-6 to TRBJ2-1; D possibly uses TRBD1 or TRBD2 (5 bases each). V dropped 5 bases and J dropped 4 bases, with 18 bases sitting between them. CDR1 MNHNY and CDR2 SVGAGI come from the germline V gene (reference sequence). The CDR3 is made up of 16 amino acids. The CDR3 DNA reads TGTGCCAGCAGTCGAGACCGGGACGGATTATACAATGAGCAGTTCTTC. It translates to CASSRDRDGLYNEQFF.